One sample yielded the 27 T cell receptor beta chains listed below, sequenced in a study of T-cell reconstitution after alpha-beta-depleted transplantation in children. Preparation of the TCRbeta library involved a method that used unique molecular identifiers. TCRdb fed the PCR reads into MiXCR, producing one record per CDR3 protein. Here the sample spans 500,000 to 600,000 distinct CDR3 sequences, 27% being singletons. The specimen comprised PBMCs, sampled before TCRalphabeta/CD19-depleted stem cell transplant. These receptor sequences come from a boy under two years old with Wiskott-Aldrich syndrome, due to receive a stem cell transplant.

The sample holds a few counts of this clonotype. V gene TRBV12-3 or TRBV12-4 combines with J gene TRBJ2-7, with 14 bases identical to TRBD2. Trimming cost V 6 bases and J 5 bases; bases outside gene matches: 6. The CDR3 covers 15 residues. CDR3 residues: CASRPGLAGGHEQYF. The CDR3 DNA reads TGTGCCAGCAGGCCCGGACTAGCGGGAGGCCACGAGCAGTACTTC.

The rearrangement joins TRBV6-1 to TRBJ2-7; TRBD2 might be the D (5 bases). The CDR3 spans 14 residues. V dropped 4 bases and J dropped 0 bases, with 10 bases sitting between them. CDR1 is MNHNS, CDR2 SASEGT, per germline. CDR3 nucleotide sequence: TGTGCCAGCAGTGCCACGGGGATCTCCTACGAGCAGTACTTC. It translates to CASSATGISYEQYF.

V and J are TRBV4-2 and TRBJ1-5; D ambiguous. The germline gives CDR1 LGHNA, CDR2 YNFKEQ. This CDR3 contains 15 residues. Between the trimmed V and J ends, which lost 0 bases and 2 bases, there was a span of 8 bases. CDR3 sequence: CASSQDGDRNQPQHF. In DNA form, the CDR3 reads TGTGCCAGCAGCCAAGACGGGGATCGCAATCAGCCCCAGCATTTT.

The CDR3, as DNA: TGCAGTGCTAGAGATCTAGCGGGACAGTACAATGAGCAGTTCTTC. Its translation is CSARDLAGQYNEQFF. The chain couples TRBV20-1 to TRBJ2-1; 9 bases line up with TRBD2. The CDR3 loop spans 15 amino acids. The junction had 4 bases not matched to a gene; V was cut back by 0 bases and J by 4 bases. Germline lookup yields CDR1 DFQATT and CDR2 SNEGSKA (reference sequence).

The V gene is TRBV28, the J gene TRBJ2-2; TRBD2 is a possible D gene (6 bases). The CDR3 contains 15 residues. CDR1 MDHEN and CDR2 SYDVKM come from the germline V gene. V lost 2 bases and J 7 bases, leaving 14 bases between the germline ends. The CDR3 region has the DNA TGTGCCAGCAGTTTAGGAGGGGCCGGGGGCGGGGAGCTGTTTTTT. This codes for CASSLGGAGGGELFF.

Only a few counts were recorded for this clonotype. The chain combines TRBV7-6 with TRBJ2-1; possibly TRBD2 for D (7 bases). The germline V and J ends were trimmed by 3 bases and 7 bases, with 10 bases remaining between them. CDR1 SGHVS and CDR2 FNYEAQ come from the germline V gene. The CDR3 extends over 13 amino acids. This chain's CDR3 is CASSFGGRNEQFF. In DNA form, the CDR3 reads TGTGCCAGCAGCTTCGGGGGGCGAAATGAGCAGTTCTTC.

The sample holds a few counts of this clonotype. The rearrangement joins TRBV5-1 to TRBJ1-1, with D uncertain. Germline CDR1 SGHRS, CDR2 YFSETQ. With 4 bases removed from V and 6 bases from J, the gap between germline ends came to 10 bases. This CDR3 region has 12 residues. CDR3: CASSRVAPEAFF. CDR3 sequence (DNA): TGCGCCAGCAGCCGCGTGGCCCCTGAAGCTTTCTTT.

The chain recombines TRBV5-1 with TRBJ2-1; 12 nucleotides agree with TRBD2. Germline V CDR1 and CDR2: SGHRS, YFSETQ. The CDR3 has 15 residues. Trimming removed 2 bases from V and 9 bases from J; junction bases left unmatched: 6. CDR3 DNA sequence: TGCGCCAGCAGCTTTCTAGCGGGAGGGCCTAGTGAGCAGTTCTTC. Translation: CASSFLAGGPSEQFF.

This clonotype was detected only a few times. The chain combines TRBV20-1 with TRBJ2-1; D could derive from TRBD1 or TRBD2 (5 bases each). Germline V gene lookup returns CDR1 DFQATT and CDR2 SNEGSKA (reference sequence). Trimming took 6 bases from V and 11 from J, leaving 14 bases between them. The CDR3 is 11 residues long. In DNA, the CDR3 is TGCAGTGCCACCTATCAGGGACAGCAGTTCTTC. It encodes CSATYQGQQFF.

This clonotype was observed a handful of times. CDR3 amino acids: CASSRTLPNEKLFF. CDR3 DNA: TGTGCCAGCTCACGAACTTTGCCGAATGAAAAACTGTTTTTT. The chain has TRBV18 and TRBJ1-4; D gene unclear. V was cut by 4 bases and J by 5 bases, with 11 bases left in between. Looked up from germline, CDR1 is KGHSH and CDR2 is LQKENI. The CDR3 is 14 amino acids.

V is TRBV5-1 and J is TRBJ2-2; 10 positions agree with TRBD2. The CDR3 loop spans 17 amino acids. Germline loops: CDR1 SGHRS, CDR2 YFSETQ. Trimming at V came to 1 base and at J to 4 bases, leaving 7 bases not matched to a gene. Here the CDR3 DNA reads TGCGCCAGCAGCTTGCTAGCGGGAGTTAGTTTCACCGGGGAGCTGTTTTTT. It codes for CASSLLAGVSFTGELFF.

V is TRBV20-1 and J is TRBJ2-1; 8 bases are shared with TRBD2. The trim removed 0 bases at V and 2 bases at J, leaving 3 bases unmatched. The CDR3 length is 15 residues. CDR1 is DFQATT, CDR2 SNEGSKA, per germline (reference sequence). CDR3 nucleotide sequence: TGCAGTGCTAGAGACCTTAGCGGGACCTACAATGAGCAGTTCTTC. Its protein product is CSARDLSGTYNEQFF.

For the CDR3, the DNA is TGTGCCAGCAGTGAACAGTCGGGGAGAAAAGCTGAAGCTTTCTTT. Translating it yields CASSEQSGRKAEAFF. This sequence joins TRBV6-1 and TRBJ1-1; D gene ambiguous. CDR1 and CDR2 from the germline V gene are MNHNS and SASEGT. This CDR3 comprises 15 residues. Trimming shortened V by 2 bases and J by 6 bases, and 16 bases separated the two germline ends.

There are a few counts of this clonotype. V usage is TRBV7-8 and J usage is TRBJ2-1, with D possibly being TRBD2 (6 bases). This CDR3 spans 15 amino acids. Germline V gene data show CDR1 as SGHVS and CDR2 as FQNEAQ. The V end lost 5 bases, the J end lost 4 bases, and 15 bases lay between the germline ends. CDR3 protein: CASSPRRDPYNEQFF. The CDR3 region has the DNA TGTGCCAGCAGCCCGAGGCGGGATCCATACAATGAGCAGTTCTTC.

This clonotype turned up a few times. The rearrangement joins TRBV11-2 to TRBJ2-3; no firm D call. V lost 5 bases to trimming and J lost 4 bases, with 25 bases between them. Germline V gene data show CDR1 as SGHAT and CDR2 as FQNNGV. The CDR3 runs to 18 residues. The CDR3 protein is CASSRYVRSNSAADTQYF. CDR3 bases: TGTGCCAGCAGCCGTTACGTTCGTAGTAATTCAGCCGCAGATACGCAGTATTTT.

For the CDR3, the DNA is TGTGCCAGCAGCCCCCTGACTAGCGGGAGAGGTAATGAGCAGTTCTTC. This translates into CASSPLTSGRGNEQFF. V gene TRBV7-9 combines with J gene TRBJ2-1; 12 bases agree with TRBD2. CDR1 SEHNR and CDR2 FQNEAQ come from the germline V gene (reference sequence). V lost 5 bases, J lost 7 bases, and 9 bases stayed unmatched. This CDR3 comprises 16 residues. Full variable domain (missing parts from reference TRBV7-9 and TRBJ2-1): DTGVSQNPRHKITKRGQNVTFRCDPISEHNRLYWYRQTLGQGPEFLTYFQNEAQLEKSRLLSDRFSAERPKGSFSTLEIQRTEQGDSAMYLCASSPLTSGRGNEQFFGPGTRLTVL.

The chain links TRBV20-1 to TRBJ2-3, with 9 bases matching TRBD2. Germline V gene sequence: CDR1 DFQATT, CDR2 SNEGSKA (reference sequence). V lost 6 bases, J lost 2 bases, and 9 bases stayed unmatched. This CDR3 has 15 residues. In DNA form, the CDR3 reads TGCAGTGCCACAAGACTAGCGGATTCCACAGATACGCAGTATTTT. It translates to CSATRLADSTDTQYF.

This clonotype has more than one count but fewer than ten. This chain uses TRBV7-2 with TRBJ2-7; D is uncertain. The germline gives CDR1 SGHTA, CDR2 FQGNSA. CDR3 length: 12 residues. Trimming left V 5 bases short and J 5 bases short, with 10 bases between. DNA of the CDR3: TGTGCCAGCAGCCGACGGGTTAACGAGCAGTACTTC. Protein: CASSRRVNEQYF.

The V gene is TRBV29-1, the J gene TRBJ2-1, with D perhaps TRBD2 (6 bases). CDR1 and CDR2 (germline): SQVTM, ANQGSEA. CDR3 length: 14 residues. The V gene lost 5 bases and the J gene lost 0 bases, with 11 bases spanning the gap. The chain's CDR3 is CSVRSGSSYNEQFF. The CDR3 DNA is TGCAGCGTTCGTAGCGGAAGCTCCTACAATGAGCAGTTCTTC.

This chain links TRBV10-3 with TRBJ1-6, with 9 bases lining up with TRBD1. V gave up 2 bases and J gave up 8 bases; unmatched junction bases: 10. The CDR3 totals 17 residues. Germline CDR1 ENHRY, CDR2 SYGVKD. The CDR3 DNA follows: TGTGCCATCAGTGAGGTCACGGGGACAGGGCGGGATTCACCCCTCCACTTT. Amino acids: CAISEVTGTGRDSPLHF.

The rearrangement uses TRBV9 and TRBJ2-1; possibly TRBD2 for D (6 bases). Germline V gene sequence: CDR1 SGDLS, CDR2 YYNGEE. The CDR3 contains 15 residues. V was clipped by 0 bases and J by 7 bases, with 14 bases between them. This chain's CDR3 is CASSVVGRGGNEQFF. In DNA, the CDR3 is TGTGCCAGCAGCGTAGTGGGGCGGGGTGGGAATGAGCAGTTCTTC. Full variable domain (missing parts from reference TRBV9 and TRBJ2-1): DSGVTQTPKHLITATGQRVTLRCSPRSGDLSVYWYQQSLDQGLQFLIQYYNGEERAKGNILERFSAQQFPDLHSELNLSSLELGDSALYFCASSVVGRGGNEQFFGPGTRLTVL.

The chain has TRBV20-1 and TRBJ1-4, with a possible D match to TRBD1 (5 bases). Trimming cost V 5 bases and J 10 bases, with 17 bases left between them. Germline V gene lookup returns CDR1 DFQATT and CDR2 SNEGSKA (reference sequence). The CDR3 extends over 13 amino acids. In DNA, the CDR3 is TGCAGTGCTGACACCGGGGCGACGGGAAAACTGTTTTTT. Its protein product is CSADTGATGKLFF.

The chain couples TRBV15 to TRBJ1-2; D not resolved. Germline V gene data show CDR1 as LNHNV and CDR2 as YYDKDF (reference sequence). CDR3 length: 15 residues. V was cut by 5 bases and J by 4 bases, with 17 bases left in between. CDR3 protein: CATSEGGKRSYGYTF. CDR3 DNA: TGTGCCACCAGCGAGGGCGGCAAGAGATCCTATGGCTACACCTTC.

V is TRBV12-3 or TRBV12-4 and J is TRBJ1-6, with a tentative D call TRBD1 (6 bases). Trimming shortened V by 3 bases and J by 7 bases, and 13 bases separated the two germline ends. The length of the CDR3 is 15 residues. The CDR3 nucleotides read TGTGCCAGCAGTTTGGCCCAGGGGACCAATTCACCCCTCCACTTT. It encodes CASSLAQGTNSPLHF.

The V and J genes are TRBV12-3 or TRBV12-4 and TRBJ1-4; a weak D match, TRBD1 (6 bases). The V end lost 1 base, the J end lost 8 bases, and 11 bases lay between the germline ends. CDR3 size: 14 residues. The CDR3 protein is CASSLGSGGEKLFF. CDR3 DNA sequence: TGTGCCAGCAGTTTAGGGTCCGGGGGCGAAAAACTGTTTTTT.

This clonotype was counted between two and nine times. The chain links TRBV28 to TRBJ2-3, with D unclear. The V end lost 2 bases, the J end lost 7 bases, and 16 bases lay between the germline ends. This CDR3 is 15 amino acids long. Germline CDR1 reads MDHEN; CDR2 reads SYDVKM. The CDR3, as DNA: TGTGCCAGCAGTTTACTAGATCTGGCCCGTCATACGCAGTATTTT. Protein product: CASSLLDLARHTQYF.

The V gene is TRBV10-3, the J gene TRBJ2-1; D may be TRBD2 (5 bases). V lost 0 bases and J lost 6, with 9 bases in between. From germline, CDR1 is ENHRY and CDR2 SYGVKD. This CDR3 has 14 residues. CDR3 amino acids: CAISESDSVNEQFF. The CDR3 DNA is TGTGCCATCAGTGAGTCGGATAGCGTCAATGAGCAGTTCTTC.